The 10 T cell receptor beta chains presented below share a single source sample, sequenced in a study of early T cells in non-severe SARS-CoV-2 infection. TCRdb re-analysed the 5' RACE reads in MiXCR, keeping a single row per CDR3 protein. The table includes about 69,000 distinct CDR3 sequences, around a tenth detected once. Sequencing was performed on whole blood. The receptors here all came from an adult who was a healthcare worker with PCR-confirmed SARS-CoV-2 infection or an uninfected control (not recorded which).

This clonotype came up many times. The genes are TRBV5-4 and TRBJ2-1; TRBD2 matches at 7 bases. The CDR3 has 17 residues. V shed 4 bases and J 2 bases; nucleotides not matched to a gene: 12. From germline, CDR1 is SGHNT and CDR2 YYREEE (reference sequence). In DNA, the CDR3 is TGTGCCAGCAGCGCCGGAGGGCCCGGGGGGACCTACAATGAGCAGTTCTTC. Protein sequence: CASSAGGPGGTYNEQFF.

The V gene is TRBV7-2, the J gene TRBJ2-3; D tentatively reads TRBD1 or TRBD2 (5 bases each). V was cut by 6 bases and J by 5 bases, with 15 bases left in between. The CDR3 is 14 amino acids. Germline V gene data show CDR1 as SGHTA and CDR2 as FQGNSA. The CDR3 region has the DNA TGTGCCAGCAGATATACCGGGACCTTAGATACGCAGTATTTT. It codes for CASRYTGTLDTQYF.

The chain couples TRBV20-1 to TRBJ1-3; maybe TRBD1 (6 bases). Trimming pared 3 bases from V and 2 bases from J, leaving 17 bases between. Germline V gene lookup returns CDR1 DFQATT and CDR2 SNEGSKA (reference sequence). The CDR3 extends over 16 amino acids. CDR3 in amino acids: CSASGLLQGAGNTIYF. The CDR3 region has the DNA TGCAGTGCTAGTGGGCTTCTACAGGGAGCTGGAAACACCATATATTTT.

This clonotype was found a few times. This chain's CDR3 is CASTSGRQHRETQYF. The CDR3 region has the DNA TGTGCCAGCACTTCCGGCCGGCAGCATCGAGAGACCCAGTACTTC. The genes are TRBV6-4 and TRBJ2-5; D remains unclear. The CDR3 has 15 residues. The germline V gene has CDR1 MRHNA and CDR2 SNTAGT. V lost 7 bases and J lost 4, with 19 bases in between.

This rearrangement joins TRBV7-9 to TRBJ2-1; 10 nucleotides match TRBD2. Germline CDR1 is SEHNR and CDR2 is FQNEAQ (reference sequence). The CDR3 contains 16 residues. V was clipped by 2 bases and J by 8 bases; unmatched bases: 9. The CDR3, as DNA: TGTGCCAGCAGCTTACGCCTAGCGGGAGTGGAGGATGAGCAGTTCTTC. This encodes CASSLRLAGVEDEQFF.

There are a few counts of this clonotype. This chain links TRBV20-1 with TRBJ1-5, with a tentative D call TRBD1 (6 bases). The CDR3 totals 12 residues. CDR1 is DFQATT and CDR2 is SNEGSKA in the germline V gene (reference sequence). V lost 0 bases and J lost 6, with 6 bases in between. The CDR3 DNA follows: TGCAGTGCTAGAGAAGGGGGTCAGCCCCAGCATTTT. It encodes CSAREGGQPQHF.

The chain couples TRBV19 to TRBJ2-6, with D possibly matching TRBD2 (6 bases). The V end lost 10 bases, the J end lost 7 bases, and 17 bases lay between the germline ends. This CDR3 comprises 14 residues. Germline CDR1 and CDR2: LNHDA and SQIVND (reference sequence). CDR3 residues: CATKRREIANVLTF. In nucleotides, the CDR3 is TGTGCCACTAAGAGACGGGAGATAGCCAACGTCCTGACTTTC. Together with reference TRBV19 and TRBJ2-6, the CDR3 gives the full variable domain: DGGITQSPKYLFRKEGQNVTLSCEQNLNHDAMYWYRQDPGQGLRLIYYSQIVNDFQKGDIAEGYSVSREKKESFPLTVTSAQKNPTAFYLCATKRREIANVLTFGAGSRLTVL.

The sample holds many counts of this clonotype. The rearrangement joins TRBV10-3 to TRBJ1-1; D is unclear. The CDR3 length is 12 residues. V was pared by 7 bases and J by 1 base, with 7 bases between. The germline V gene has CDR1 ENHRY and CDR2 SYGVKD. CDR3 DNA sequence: TGTGCCATCAAGGGTACGAACACTGAAGCTTTCTTT. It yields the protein CAIKGTNTEAFF.

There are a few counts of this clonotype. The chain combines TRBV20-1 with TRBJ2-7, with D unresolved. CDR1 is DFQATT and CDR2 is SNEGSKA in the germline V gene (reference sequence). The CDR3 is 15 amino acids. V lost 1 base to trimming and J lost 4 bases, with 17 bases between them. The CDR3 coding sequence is TGCAGTGCTAGAGCTGGGTTGAAGGGTGCATACGAGCAGTACTTC. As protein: CSARAGLKGAYEQYF.

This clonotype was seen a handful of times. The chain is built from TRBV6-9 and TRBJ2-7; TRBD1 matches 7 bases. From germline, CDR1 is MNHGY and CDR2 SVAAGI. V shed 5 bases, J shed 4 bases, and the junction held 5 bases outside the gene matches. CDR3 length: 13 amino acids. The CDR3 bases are TGTGCCAGCAGTACCCACAGGGGTTACGAGCAGTACTTC. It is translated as CASSTHRGYEQYF.